Listed below are T cell receptor beta chains from one sample, sequenced in a study of cytomegalovirus exposure and HLA in healthy donors. Data came from immunoSEQ multiplex PCR; TCRdb stores just in-frame clones and leaves some out. The data contain some 170,000 clones, almost 80% of them seen just once; the ten biggest clones take up almost 6.5%. Sequenced material: PBMCs. The receptors originated from a middle-aged man in good health and CMV-seropositive. The CDR3 runs from the conserved cysteine through the conserved F or W. A D gene is named only where the DNA matches it firmly. Some rows mark clone size as missing; the rest say once, few, many or name a class of expanded clone.

>TRBJ2-1|TRBV7-7|NA|TRBD2
CASSPGLAGGEQFF
TGTGCCAGCAGCCCGGGACTAGCGGGAGGGGAGCAGTTCTTC
>TRBJ2-3|TRBV11-2|NA|TRBD2
CASSPSLAGVLYF
TGTGCCAGCAGCCCCTCACTAGCGGGAGTACTGTATTTT
>TRBJ2-7|TRBV5-6|once|TRBD2
CASSGGGDTDEQYF
TGTGCCAGCAGCGGCGGGGGGGATACGGACGAGCAGTACTTC
>TRBJ2-2|TRBV7-7|NA|TRBD2
CASSQTSGSHGELFF
TGTGCTAGCAGTCAGACTAGCGGGAGTCACGGGGAGCTGTTTTTT
>TRBJ2-7|TRBV12-5|NA|TRBD1
CASGLDQGTGRSSEQYF
TGTGCTAGTGGTTTGGACCAAGGGACAGGGAGATCTAGCGAGCAGTACTTC
>TRBJ2-1|TRBV18|few|TRBD2
CASSPTSGNNNEQFF
TGTGCCAGCTCACCCACTAGCGGGAATAACAATGAGCAGTTCTTC
>TRBJ2-7|TRBV6-1|NA|NA
CASSEMVGLVSSYEQYF
TGTGCCAGCAGTGAAATGGTGGGACTGGTTAGCTCCTACGAGCAGTACTTC
>TRBJ2-2|TRBV9|NA|TRBD1
CASSVGPQGATTGELFF
TGTGCCAGCAGCGTGGGTCCCCAGGGGGCGACCACCGGGGAGCTGTTTTTT
>TRBJ2-1|TRBV7-9|NA|NA
CASSPPSGNEQFF
TGTGCCAGCAGCCCCCCGTCAGGCAATGAGCAGTTCTTC
>TRBJ2-1|TRBV6-6|NA|TRBD2
CASRTTSGSEVEQFF
TGTGCCAGCAGGACGACTAGCGGGAGTGAAGTTGAGCAGTTCTTC
>TRBJ2-5|TRBV18|NA|TRBD2
CASSPALAGEETQYF
TGTGCCAGCTCACCTGCCCTAGCGGGAGAGGAGACCCAGTACTTC
>TRBJ1-2|TRBV5-6|once|NA
CASTPLIESRYGYTF
TGTGCCAGCACCCCGCTAATCGAGAGCCGCTATGGCTACACCTTC